This T cell receptor beta chain was sequenced during a study of human versus mouse CDR3 diversity and MHC coevolution. Looking at the study overall: Reportedly, immunoSEQ detects one in 200,000 T cells with minimized PCR bias.

Study-wide results and limits: Human CDR3s averaged more deletions and insertions than mouse CDR3s.

Comments on this clone: Its specificity is not known.

Profiling relied on immunoSEQ multiplex PCR, and the TCRdb table lists in-frame clones only, not all of them. The sample consists of tens of thousands of clones, around 94% of them appearing once. Cells were CD45RO-negative CD62L-positive naive CD4 T cells sorted from PBMCs. Trimming took off 7 bases at V and 3 bases at J, with 22 bases between the two ends. This CDR3 is built from 16 residues. Per germline, CDR1 SGHNT and CDR2 YENEEA. This sequence was found in a person aged 60 to 70 in good health. The rearrangement uses TRBV11-3 and TRBJ2-7; possible D gene TRBD1, 6 bases. The specimen sequenced was naive CD4+ T cells from blood. As for subset: CD45RO-negative CD62L-positive naive CD4 T cells. The CDR3 region is CASTERSVVQGYEQYF. The CDR3 DNA follows: TGTGCCAGCACCGAGAGGTCGGTAGTACAGGGCTACGAGCAGTACTTC.